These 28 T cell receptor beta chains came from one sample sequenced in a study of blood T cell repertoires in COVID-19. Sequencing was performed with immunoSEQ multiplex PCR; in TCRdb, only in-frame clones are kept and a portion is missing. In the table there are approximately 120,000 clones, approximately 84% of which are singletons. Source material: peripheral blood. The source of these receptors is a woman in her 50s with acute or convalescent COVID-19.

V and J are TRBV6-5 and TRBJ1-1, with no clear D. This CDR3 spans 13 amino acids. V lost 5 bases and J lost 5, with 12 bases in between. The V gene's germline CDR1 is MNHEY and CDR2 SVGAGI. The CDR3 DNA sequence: TGTGCCAGCAGTCGAGGAGTATGGACTGAAGCTTTCTTT. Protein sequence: CASSRGVWTEAFF.

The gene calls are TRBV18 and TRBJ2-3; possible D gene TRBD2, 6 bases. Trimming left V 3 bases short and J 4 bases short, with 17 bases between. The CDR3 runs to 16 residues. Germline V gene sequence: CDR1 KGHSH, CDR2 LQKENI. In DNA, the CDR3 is TGTGCCAGCTCACCGAAGGGCGGGGTACCTCCAGATACGCAGTATTTT. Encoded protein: CASSPKGGVPPDTQYF.

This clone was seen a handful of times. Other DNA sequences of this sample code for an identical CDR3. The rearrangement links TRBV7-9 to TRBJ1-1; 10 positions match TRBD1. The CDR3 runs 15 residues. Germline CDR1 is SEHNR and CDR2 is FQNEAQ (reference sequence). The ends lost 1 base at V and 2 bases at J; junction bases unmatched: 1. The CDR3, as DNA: TGTGCCAGCAGCTTAGGACAGGGGGCCAACACTGAAGCTTTCTTT. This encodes CASSLGQGANTEAFF.

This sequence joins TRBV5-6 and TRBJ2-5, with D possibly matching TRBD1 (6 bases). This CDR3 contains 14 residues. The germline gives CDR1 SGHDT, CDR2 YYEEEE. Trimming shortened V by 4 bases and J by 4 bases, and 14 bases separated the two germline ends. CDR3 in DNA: TGTGCCAGCAGCCCCACTAGAGGGGGAGAGACCCAGTACTTC. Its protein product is CASSPTRGGETQYF.

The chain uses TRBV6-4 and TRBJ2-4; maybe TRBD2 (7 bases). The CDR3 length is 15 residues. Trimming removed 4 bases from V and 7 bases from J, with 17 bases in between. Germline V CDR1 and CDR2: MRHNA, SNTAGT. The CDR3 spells CASSVELGGGNIQYF. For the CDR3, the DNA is TGTGCCAGCAGTGTTGAATTGGGAGGGGGGAACATTCAGTACTTC.

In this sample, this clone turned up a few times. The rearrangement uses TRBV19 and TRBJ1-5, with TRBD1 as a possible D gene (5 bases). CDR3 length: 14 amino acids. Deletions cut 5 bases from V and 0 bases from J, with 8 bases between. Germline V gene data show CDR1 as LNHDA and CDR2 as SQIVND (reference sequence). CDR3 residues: CASSQGYSNQPQHF. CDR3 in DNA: TGTGCCAGTAGTCAGGGATATAGCAATCAGCCCCAGCATTTT.

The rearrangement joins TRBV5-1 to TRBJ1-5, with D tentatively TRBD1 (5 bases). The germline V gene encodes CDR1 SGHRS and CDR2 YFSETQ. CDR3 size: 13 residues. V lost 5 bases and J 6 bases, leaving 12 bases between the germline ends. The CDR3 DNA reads TGCGCCAGCAGTCAGGGTTGGGGTCAGCCCCAGCATTTT. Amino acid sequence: CASSQGWGQPQHF.

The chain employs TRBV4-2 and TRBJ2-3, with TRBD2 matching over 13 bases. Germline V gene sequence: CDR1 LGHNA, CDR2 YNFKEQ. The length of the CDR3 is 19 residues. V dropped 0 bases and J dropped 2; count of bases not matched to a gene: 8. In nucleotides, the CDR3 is TGTGCCAGCAGCCAAGATCGGCGACTAGCGGGGGGCCTCACAGATACGCAGTATTTT. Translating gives CASSQDRRLAGGLTDTQYF.

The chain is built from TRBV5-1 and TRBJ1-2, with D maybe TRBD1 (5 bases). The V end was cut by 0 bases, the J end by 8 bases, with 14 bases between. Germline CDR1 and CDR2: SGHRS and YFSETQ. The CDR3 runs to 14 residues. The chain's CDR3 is CASSLVEGLSGYTF. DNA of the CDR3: TGCGCCAGCAGCTTGGTGGAGGGGTTGTCCGGCTACACCTTC.

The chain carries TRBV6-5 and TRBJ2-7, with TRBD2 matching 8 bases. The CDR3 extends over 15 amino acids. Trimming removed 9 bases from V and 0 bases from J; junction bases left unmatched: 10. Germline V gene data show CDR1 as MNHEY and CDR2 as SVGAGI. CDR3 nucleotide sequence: TGTGCCAGTCGGATAGCGGGGCTTAGCTCCTACGAGCAGTACTTC. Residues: CASRIAGLSSYEQYF.

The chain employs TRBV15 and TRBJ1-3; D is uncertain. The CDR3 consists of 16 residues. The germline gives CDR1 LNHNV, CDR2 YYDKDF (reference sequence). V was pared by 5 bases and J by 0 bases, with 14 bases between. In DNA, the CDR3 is TGTGCCACCAGCTTCGTCCAGGCCAGCTCTGGAAACACCATATATTTT. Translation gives CATSFVQASSGNTIYF. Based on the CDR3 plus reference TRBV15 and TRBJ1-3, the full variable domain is DAMVIQNPRYQVTQFGKPVTLSCSQTLNHNVMYWYQQKSSQAPKLLFHYYDKDFNNEADTPDNFQSRRPNTSFCFLDIRSPGLGDTAMYLCATSFVQASSGNTIYFGEGSWLTVV.

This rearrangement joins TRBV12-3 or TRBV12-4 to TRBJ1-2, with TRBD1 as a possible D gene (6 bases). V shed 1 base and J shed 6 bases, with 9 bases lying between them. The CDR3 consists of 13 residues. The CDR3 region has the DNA TGTGCCAGCAGTTTAGACAGGGAAGATGGCTACACCTTC. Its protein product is CASSLDREDGYTF.

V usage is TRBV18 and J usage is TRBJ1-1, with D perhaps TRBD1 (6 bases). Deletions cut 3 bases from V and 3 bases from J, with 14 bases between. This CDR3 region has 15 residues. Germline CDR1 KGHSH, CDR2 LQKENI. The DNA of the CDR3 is TGTGCCAGCTCACCTAGGGGGAGGGTGGACACTGAAGCTTTCTTT. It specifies CASSPRGRVDTEAFF.

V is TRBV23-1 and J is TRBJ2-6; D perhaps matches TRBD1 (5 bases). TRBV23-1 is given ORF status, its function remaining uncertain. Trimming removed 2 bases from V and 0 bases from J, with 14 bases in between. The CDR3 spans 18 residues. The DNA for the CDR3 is TGCGCCAGCAGTCAACGACAGTTAACTTCCTCTGGGGCCAACGTCCTGACTTTC. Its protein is CASSQRQLTSSGANVLTF.

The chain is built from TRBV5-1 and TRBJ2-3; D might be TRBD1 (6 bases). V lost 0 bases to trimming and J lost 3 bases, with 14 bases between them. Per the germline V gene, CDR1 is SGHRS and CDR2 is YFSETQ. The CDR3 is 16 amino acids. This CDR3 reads CASSLGDNLRTDTQYF. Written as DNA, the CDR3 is TGCGCCAGCAGCTTGGGGGACAACCTACGGACAGATACGCAGTATTTT.

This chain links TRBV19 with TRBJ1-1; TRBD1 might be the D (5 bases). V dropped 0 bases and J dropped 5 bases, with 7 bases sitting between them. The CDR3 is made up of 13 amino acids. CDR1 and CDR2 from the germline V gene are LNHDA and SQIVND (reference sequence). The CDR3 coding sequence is TGTGCCAGTAGTATAGATCAGGGAACTGAAGCTTTCTTT. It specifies CASSIDQGTEAFF. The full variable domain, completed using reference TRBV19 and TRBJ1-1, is DGGITQSPKYLFRKEGQNVTLSCEQNLNHDAMYWYRQDPGQGLRLIYYSQIVNDFQKGDIAEGYSVSREKKESFPLTVTSAQKNPTAFYLCASSIDQGTEAFFGQGTRLTVV.

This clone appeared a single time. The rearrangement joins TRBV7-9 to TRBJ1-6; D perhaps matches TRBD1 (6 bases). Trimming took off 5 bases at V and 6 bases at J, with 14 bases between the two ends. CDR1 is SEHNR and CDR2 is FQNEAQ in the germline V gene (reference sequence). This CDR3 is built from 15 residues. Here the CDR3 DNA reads TGTGCCAGCAGCCCTCCCGGGACACCTAATTCACCCCTCCACTTT. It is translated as CASSPPGTPNSPLHF.

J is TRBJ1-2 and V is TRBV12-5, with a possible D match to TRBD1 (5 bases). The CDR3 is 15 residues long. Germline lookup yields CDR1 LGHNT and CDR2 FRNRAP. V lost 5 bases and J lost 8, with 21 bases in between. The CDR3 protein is CASGPRLGGSGGYTF. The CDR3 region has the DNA TGTGCTAGTGGTCCCCGCCTCGGGGGATCAGGGGGCTACACCTTC. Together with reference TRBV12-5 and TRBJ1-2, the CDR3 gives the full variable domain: DARVTQTPRHKVTEMGQEVTMRCQPILGHNTVFWYRQTMMQGLELLAYFRNRAPLDDSGMPKDRFSAEMPDATLATLKIQPSEPRDSAVYFCASGPRLGGSGGYTFGSGTRLTVV.

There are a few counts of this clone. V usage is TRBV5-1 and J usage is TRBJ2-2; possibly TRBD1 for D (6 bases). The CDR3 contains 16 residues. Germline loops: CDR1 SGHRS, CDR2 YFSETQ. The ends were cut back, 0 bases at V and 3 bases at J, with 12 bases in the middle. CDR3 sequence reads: CASSLDPTGYTGELFF. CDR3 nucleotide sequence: TGCGCCAGCAGCTTGGACCCTACAGGGTACACCGGGGAGCTGTTTTTT.

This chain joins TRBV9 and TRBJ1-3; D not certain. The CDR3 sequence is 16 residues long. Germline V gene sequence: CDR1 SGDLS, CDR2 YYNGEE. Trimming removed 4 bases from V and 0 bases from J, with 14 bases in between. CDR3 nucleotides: TGTGCCAGCAGCCCCCAAGGACTGATCTCTGGAAACACCATATATTTT. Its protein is CASSPQGLISGNTIYF. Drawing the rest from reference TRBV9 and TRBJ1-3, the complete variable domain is DSGVTQTPKHLITATGQRVTLRCSPRSGDLSVYWYQQSLDQGLQFLIQYYNGEERAKGNILERFSAQQFPDLHSELNLSSLELGDSALYFCASSPQGLISGNTIYFGEGSWLTVV.

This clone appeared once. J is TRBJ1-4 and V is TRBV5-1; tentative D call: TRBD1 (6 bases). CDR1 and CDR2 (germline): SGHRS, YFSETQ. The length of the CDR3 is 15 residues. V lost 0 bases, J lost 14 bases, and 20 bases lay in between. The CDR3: CASSLGGQSRKVLFF. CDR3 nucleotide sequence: TGCGCCAGCAGCTTGGGTGGACAGTCCAGAAAGGTTCTGTTTTTT.

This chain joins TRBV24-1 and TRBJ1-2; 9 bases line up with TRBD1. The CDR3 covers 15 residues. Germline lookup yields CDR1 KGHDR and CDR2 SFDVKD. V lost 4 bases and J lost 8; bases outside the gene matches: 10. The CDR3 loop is CATSDPGQGSSGYTF. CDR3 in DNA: TGTGCCACCAGTGACCCGGGACAGGGATCTTCGGGCTACACCTTC.

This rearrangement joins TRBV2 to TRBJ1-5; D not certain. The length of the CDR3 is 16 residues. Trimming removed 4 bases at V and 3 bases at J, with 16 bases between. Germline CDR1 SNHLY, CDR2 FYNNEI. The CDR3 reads CASSGTGRGYNQPQHF. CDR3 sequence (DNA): TGTGCCAGCAGTGGGACTGGGAGAGGTTACAATCAGCCCCAGCATTTT.

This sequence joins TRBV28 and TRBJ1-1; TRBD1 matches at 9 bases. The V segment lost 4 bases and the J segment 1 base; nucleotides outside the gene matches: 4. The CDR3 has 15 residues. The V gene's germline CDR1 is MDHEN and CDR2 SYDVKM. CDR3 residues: CASSSDRGRNTEAFF. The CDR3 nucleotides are TGTGCCAGCAGTTCGGACAGGGGAAGGAACACTGAAGCTTTCTTT.

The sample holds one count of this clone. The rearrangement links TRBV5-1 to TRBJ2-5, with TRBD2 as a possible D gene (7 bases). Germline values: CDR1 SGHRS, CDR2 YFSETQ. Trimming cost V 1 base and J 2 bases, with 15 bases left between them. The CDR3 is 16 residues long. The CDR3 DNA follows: TGCGCCAGCAGCTTGAGTCAGGGGAGGGGACAAGAGACCCAGTACTTC. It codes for CASSLSQGRGQETQYF.

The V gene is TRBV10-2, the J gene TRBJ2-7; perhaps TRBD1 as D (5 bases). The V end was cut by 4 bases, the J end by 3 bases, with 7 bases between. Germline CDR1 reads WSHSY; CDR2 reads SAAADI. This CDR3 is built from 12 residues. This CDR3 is CASSGDSYEQYF. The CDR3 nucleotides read TGCGCCAGCAGTGGCGACAGCTACGAGCAGTACTTC.

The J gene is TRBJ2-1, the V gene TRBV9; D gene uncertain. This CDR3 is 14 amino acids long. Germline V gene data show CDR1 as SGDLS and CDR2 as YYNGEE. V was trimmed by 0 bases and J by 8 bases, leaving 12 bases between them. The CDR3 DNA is TGTGCCAGCAGCGTAGCTATTCGGGTCGATGAGCAGTTCTTC. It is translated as CASSVAIRVDEQFF. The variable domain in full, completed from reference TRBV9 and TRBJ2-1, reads DSGVTQTPKHLITATGQRVTLRCSPRSGDLSVYWYQQSLDQGLQFLIQYYNGEERAKGNILERFSAQQFPDLHSELNLSSLELGDSALYFCASSVAIRVDEQFFGPGTRLTVL.

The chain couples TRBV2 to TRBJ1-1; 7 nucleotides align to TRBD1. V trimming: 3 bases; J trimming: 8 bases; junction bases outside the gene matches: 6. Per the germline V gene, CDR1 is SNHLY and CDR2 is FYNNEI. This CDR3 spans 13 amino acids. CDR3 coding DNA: TGTGCCAGCAGTGAGTTTGGGGACAGCGAAGCTTTCTTT. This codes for CASSEFGDSEAFF.